These T cell receptor beta chains were read from a single sample in a study of identifying expanded T cells in peripheral blood. Repertoires were generated with immunoSEQ multiplex PCR, while TCRdb's copy carries only in-frame clones and drops some. Of about 85,000 clones in the sample, 89% are singletons; the top ten hold 2.5% to 3%. Sequenced: blood. The source of these receptors is a person aged 18 to 70 in good health. Both conserved end residues are part of each CDR3. The order of the fields is CDR3 protein, CDR3 DNA, V gene, J gene, D gene. The D gene is left open where the match is weak.

CASSLPSGAANTGELFF	TGTGCCAGCAGCCTACCCTCTGGCGCTGCGAACACCGGGGAGCTGTTTTTT	TRBV7-8	TRBJ2-2	.
CSALTGGYGYTF	TGCAGCGCCTTGACAGGGGGATATGGCTACACCTTC	TRBV29-1	TRBJ1-2	TRBD1
CASSPGSGPPSYNEQFF	TGCGCCAGCAGCCCAGGTAGCGGGCCCCCCTCCTACAATGAGCAGTTCTTC	TRBV4-1	TRBJ2-1	TRBD2
CASIIVGHEQYF	TGTGCCAGCATCATAGTGGGGCACGAGCAGTACTTC	TRBV7-9	TRBJ2-7	.
CASSQGLLTNEKLFF	TGTGCCAGTAGCCAGGGACTTTTAACTAATGAAAAACTGTTTTTT	TRBV19	TRBJ1-4	.
CASSYSPDRNTEAFF	TGTGCCAGCAGTTACTCCCCAGACCGGAACACTGAAGCTTTCTTT	TRBV6-6	TRBJ1-1	.
CASSESGSGELFF	TGTGCCAGCAGCGAGTCCGGCAGCGGGGAGCTGTTTTTT	TRBV9	TRBJ2-2	.
CASSLFAGARQAQYF	TGTGCCAGCAGCTTATTCGCGGGAGCTAGACAAGCGCAGTATTTT	TRBV7-8	TRBJ2-3	TRBD2
CASSLTGTRWNEQFF	TGTGCCAGCAGCTTGACCGGGACTAGATGGAATGAGCAGTTCTTC	TRBV5-4	TRBJ2-1	TRBD2
CASSNRQGDTEAFF	TGTGCCAGCAGCAACCGACAGGGGGACACTGAAGCTTTCTTT	TRBV7-2	TRBJ1-1	TRBD1
CASSGQETQYF	TGTGCCAGCAGCGGACAAGAGACCCAGTACTTC	TRBV2	TRBJ2-5	.
CASSPIRLAYQETQYF	TGTGCCAGCAGTCCTATCAGACTAGCCTACCAAGAGACCCAGTACTTC	TRBV28	TRBJ2-5	TRBD2
CASSVTAYEQYF	TGTGCCAGCAGCGTGACCGCCTACGAGCAGTACTTC	TRBV7-2	TRBJ2-7	.
CASSGQNSQETQYF	TGTGCCAGCAGTGGACAGAATTCTCAAGAGACCCAGTACTTC	TRBV2	TRBJ2-5	.
CASRVSRVTDTQYF	TGTGCCAGCAGAGTGAGCAGGGTAACAGATACGCAGTATTTT	TRBV6-5	TRBJ2-3	.
CASSQDPGTGSISGNTIYF	TGTGCCAGCAGCCAAGATCCAGGGACAGGGTCAATCTCTGGAAACACCATATATTTT	TRBV4-2	TRBJ1-3	TRBD1
CASIPDRGLETQYF	TGTGCCAGCATCCCGGACAGGGGACTTGAGACCCAGTACTTC	TRBV7-3	TRBJ2-5	TRBD1
CASRGYGSYNEQFF	TGTGCCAGTCGCGGATACGGCTCCTACAATGAGCAGTTCTTC	TRBV18	TRBJ2-1	.
CASSWSLAQYEQYF	TGTGCCAGCAGTTGGAGTCTGGCCCAATACGAGCAGTACTTC	TRBV28	TRBJ2-7	.
CASSQGETAPVLTF	TGCGCCAGCAGCCAAGGAGAAACAGCCCCCGTCCTGACTTTC	TRBV4-3	TRBJ2-6	.
CASSQEGRAGVEKLFF	TGTGCCAGCAGCCAAGAAGGTCGCGCAGGGGTTGAAAAACTGTTTTTT	TRBV4-2	TRBJ1-4	.
CASSQDFPGVHGYTF	TGCGCCAGCAGCCAAGATTTCCCGGGTGTACATGGCTACACCTTC	TRBV4-3	TRBJ1-2	.
CASSVAGTGSDGYTF	TGTGCCAGCAGCGTAGCGGGGACAGGGAGCGATGGCTACACCTTC	TRBV9	TRBJ1-2	TRBD1
CAAITFGKTTGELFF	TGTGCCGCGATTACTTTCGGGAAGACTACCGGGGAGCTGTTTTTT	TRBV5-8	TRBJ2-2	.
CASSPRNSSYNEQFF	TGTGCCAGCAGTCCGCGAAATAGCTCCTACAATGAGCAGTTCTTC	TRBV28	TRBJ2-1	.